This TCR beta chain was recovered during a study of glioma-infiltrating T cells. The CDR3 is 16 residues long. CDR1 SSHAT and CDR2 FNYEAQ come from the germline V gene (reference sequence). TCR alpha and beta CDR3 regions were amplified from RNA using iRepertoire nested multiplex PCR. Each CDR3 protein gets one entry after TCRdb re-called the multiplex PCR reads with MiXCR. Among about 200,000 distinct CDR3 sequences, roughly 32% were seen once, and the ten largest hold around 20%. About this clonotype: An end of the junction differs from the germline gene, which may be a read error.

Specimen: glioma tissue, nonneoplastic brain tissue, or PBMCs (not recorded which). The chain couples TRBV7-7 to TRBJ1-5; D not resolved. The TCR originated in a human donor with low-grade glioma or glioblastoma, undergoing nonglioma brain surgery, or in good health (not recorded which). The CDR3 DNA reads TGTGCCAGCACCTTAGTCGGGCAGGCAAACGATCAGCCCCAGCATTTT. Encoded protein: CASTLVGQANDQPQHF.